The 24 T cell receptor beta chains given below trace back to one sample, sequenced in a study of early T cells in non-severe SARS-CoV-2 infection (dated by TCRdb to the early 2020s). Library preparation was by 5' RACE. Instrument used: NextSeq 500. TCRdb handled the public reads itself, with Q25 trimming in fastp and clone calling in MiXCR, and kept productive beta chains. Merged by CDR3 protein, the rows form single entries marked with the most common genes and DNA. The sample data list some 40,000 distinct CDR3 sequences, and about 12% of these were observed just once. Together, the top ten hold about a sixth of the sample. The sequenced material came from whole blood. Receptors originate from an adult who was a healthcare worker with PCR-confirmed SARS-CoV-2 infection or an uninfected control (not recorded which).

Points on this clonotype: Being one base from a much bigger clone, this may be a read error. The genes are TRBV7-8 and TRBJ2-5; D may correspond to TRBD1 or TRBD2 (5 bases each). V was pared by 2 bases and J by 2 bases, with 6 bases between. The germline V gene encodes CDR1 SGHVS and CDR2 FQNEAQ. The length of the CDR3 is 13 residues. CDR3 coding DNA: TGTGCCAGCAGCTTATGGGGGCAAGAGACCCAGTACTTC. Translated, it gives CASSLWGQETQYF. Variable domain in full (rest from reference TRBV7-8 and TRBJ2-5): GAGVSQSPRYKVAKRGQDVALRCDPISGHVSLFWYQQALGQGPEFLTYFQNEAQLDKSGLPSDRFFAERPEGSVSTLKIQRTQQEDSAVYLCASSLWGQETQYFGPGTRLLVL.

This clonotype was detected many times. The gene calls are TRBV18 and TRBJ2-1; 10 bases fit TRBD1. The germline V gene has CDR1 KGHSH and CDR2 LQKENI. The CDR3 consists of 15 residues. V lost 5 bases, J lost 10 bases, and 11 bases stayed unmatched. CDR3 protein: CASSGLGTGVREQFF. CDR3 nucleotide sequence: TGTGCCAGCTCAGGGCTGGGGACAGGGGTACGGGAGCAGTTCTTC.

In this sample, this clonotype turned up many times. The genes are TRBV20-1 and TRBJ1-5; maybe TRBD1 (6 bases). Germline loops: CDR1 DFQATT, CDR2 SNEGSKA (reference sequence). Trimming stripped 3 bases from V and 7 bases from J, with 19 bases between. The CDR3 spans 15 residues. CDR3 in amino acids: CSASTGPGVLQPQHF. Here the CDR3 DNA reads TGCAGTGCTAGTACGGGGCCAGGGGTATTACAGCCCCAGCATTTT.

This clonotype appeared many times. This chain uses TRBV7-2 with TRBJ2-1; D possibly matches TRBD1 or TRBD2 (5 bases each). This CDR3 comprises 14 residues. Germline-derived CDR1 and CDR2 are SGHTA and FQGNSA. Between the trimmed V and J ends, which lost 1 base and 14 bases, there was a span of 18 bases. This chain's CDR3 is CASSLGIGTKAEFF. The CDR3 DNA is TGTGCCAGCAGCTTAGGTATCGGGACCAAGGCGGAGTTCTTC.

In the case of this clonotype: A much larger clone is a single base away; this may be a read error. The gene calls are TRBV3-1 and TRBJ2-7, with 11 bases aligning to TRBD1. Germline V lookup: CDR1 LGHDT, CDR2 YNNKEL (reference sequence). This CDR3 region has 14 residues. CDR3 residues: CASCQVGTGGEQYF. The CDR3, as DNA: TGTGCCAGCTGCCAAGTAGGGACAGGGGGCGAGCAGTACTTC.

This clonotype was detected only a few times. The chain combines TRBV5-1 with TRBJ1-2; D not resolved. The V gene lost 2 bases and the J gene lost 6 bases, with 14 bases spanning the gap. The germline gives CDR1 SGHRS, CDR2 YFSETQ. This CDR3 comprises 14 residues. CDR3 DNA sequence: TGCGCCAGCAGCTTCGGGTACAAGGGAAATGGCTACACCTTC. Its protein product is CASSFGYKGNGYTF. Supplemented by reference TRBV5-1 and TRBJ1-2, the full variable domain reads KAGVTQTPRYLIKTRGQQVTLSCSPISGHRSVSWYQQTPGQGLQFLFEYFSETQRNKGNFPGRFSGRQFSNSRSEMNVSTLELGDSALYLCASSFGYKGNGYTFGSGTRLTVV.

This sequence joins TRBV6-6 and TRBJ1-1; no clear D. The CDR3 extends over 16 amino acids. V was cut by 2 bases and J by 1 base, with 14 bases left in between. Germline V lookup: CDR1 MNHNY, CDR2 SVGAGI (reference sequence). The CDR3: CASSYPDRLRNTEAFF. The CDR3 DNA sequence: TGTGCCAGCAGTTACCCCGACCGATTAAGGAACACTGAAGCTTTCTTT.

The table lists this clonotype with a few counts. The chain recombines TRBV7-2 with TRBJ2-7, with 7 bases fitting TRBD2. In germline, CDR1 is SGHTA, CDR2 FQGNSA. The V segment lost 3 bases and the J segment 1 base; nucleotides outside the gene matches: 6. CDR3 length: 15 residues. The CDR3 DNA reads TGTGCCAGCAGCTTTCCAAGACTAGCTTCCTACGAGCAGTACTTC. It yields the protein CASSFPRLASYEQYF.

This clonotype showed up many times. V and J are TRBV6-1 and TRBJ2-3, with D perhaps being TRBD1 or TRBD2 (7 bases each). V dropped 4 bases and J dropped 2 bases, with 16 bases sitting between them. The CDR3 spans 16 residues. From germline, CDR1 is MNHNS and CDR2 SASEGT. The CDR3 coding sequence is TGTGCCAGCAGTGCGCGGGGAGGGGGCCCCACAGATACGCAGTATTTT. Protein: CASSARGGGPTDTQYF.

V and J are TRBV28 and TRBJ1-1, with a possible D match to TRBD1 (5 bases). CDR1 and CDR2 from the germline V gene are MDHEN and SYDVKM. The CDR3 has 14 amino acids. V was trimmed by 3 bases and J by 0 bases, leaving 8 bases between them. The CDR3 protein is CASSLTEMNTEAFF. The CDR3 bases are TGTGCCAGCAGTTTGACAGAAATGAACACTGAAGCTTTCTTT. Based on the CDR3 plus reference TRBV28 and TRBJ1-1, the full variable domain is DVKVTQSSRYLVKRTGEKVFLECVQDMDHENMFWYRQDPGLGLRLIYFSYDVKMKEKGDIPEGYSVSREKKERFSLILESASTNQTSMYLCASSLTEMNTEAFFGQGTRLTVV.

This chain uses TRBV5-1 with TRBJ1-2, with D uncertain. The CDR3 is 14 amino acids. Per germline, CDR1 SGHRS and CDR2 YFSETQ. Trimming removed 0 bases at V and 4 bases at J, with 10 bases between. The CDR3 DNA is TGCGCCAGCAGCTTGGTGGACCCCACCTATGGCTACACCTTC. This codes for CASSLVDPTYGYTF.

This clonotype was recorded a few times. The chain couples TRBV7-9 to TRBJ2-7; 7 bases align to TRBD2. Germline-derived CDR1 and CDR2 are SEHNR and FQNEAQ (reference sequence). V shed 6 bases, J shed 2 bases, and the junction held 7 bases outside the gene matches. This CDR3 region has 14 residues. DNA for the CDR3: TGTGCCAGCAGTTCAACTAGCGCGACCTACGAGCAGTACTTC. Translating it yields CASSSTSATYEQYF.

This clonotype was recorded many times. The chain carries TRBV11-2 and TRBJ2-4; TRBD1 might be the D (6 bases). The CDR3 totals 15 residues. The germline V and J ends were trimmed by 5 bases and 7 bases, with 18 bases remaining between them. Germline V gives CDR1 SGHAT, CDR2 FQNNGV. CDR3 region: CASSPLGARANIQYF. CDR3 sequence (DNA): TGTGCCAGCAGCCCCCTGGGGGCTAGGGCGAACATTCAGTACTTC.

The table lists this clonotype with a few counts. J is TRBJ1-3 and V is TRBV10-3, with 10 nucleotides matching TRBD1. Germline V CDR1 and CDR2: ENHRY, SYGVKD. The V segment lost 5 bases and the J segment 2 bases; nucleotides outside the gene matches: 3. The CDR3 runs 15 residues. The CDR3 sequence: CAISFGQGAGNTIYF. The CDR3 DNA follows: TGTGCCATCAGTTTCGGACAGGGGGCTGGAAACACCATATATTTT.

This chain uses TRBV7-9 with TRBJ2-3, with 11 bases identical to TRBD2. Germline V CDR1 and CDR2: SEHNR, FQNEAQ (reference sequence). The CDR3 totals 18 residues. Trimming took 1 base from V and 2 from J; bases not matched to a gene: 8. CDR3 protein: CASSLGPSGGPLTDTQYF. The CDR3 DNA is TGTGCCAGCAGCTTAGGTCCTAGCGGGGGGCCGCTCACAGATACGCAGTATTTT.

With regard to this clonotype: A read error is possible here, since a much larger clone lies one base away. The conserved phenylalanine or tryptophan normally closing the CDR3 is absent here, so this likely arose from a read error. The chain has TRBV7-9 and TRBJ2-7, with 7 bases that match TRBD1. The CDR3 is 15 residues long. In germline, CDR1 is SEHNR, CDR2 FQNEAQ (reference sequence). The V and J ends lost 4 bases and 5 bases, in that order; junction bases with no gene match: 11. This chain's CDR3 is CASSSYWNRGHEQYS. The CDR3, as DNA: TGTGCCAGCAGCTCTTATTGGAACAGGGGCCACGAGCAGTACTCC.

The table lists this clonotype with a few counts. This chain links TRBV7-2 with TRBJ2-3; D possibly uses TRBD1 or TRBD2 (6 bases each). Germline V gene lookup returns CDR1 SGHTA and CDR2 FQGNSA. Between the trimmed V and J ends, which lost 5 bases and 0 bases, there was a span of 15 bases. This CDR3 spans 16 amino acids. CDR3 in amino acids: CASSPGGGFSTDTQYF. DNA for the CDR3: TGTGCCAGCAGCCCCGGAGGGGGTTTTAGCACAGATACGCAGTATTTT.

In its sample, this clonotype was seen many times. The genes are TRBV5-1 and TRBJ2-5, with 15 nucleotides matching TRBD2. Per germline, CDR1 SGHRS and CDR2 YFSETQ. The CDR3 runs to 16 residues. V gave up 4 bases and J gave up 6 bases; unmatched junction bases: 7. CDR3 sequence reads: CASSPRTSGGEKTQYF. The DNA of the CDR3 is TGCGCCAGCAGCCCCCGGACTAGCGGGGGGGAAAAGACCCAGTACTTC.

This clonotype showed up many times. The chain carries TRBV14 and TRBJ2-3; D is perhaps TRBD2 (5 bases). Trimming left V 0 bases short and J 6 bases short, with 16 bases between. The CDR3 is made up of 16 amino acids. Germline loops: CDR1 SGHDN, CDR2 FVKESK. CDR3 nucleotides: TGTGCCAGCAGCCAAGATTGGAGCGGTTTAGGGGATACGCAGTATTTT. It is translated as CASSQDWSGLGDTQYF.

The sample holds many counts of this clonotype. The rearrangement links TRBV28 to TRBJ2-1, with 7 nucleotides matching TRBD1. V was pared by 1 base and J by 3 bases, with 3 bases of the junction left unmatched. Germline CDR1 is MDHEN and CDR2 is SYDVKM. The CDR3 extends over 15 amino acids. The CDR3 nucleotides are TGTGCCAGCAGTTTATTGACAGGGTACTACAATGAGCAGTTCTTC. Residues: CASSLLTGYYNEQFF.

This clonotype has only a few counts. The CDR3 coding sequence is TGCAGTGCTAGAGATGGACAGAAACTCATGAACACTGAAGCTTTCTTT. Translated: CSARDGQKLMNTEAFF. The chain combines TRBV20-1 with TRBJ1-1; possible D gene TRBD1, 6 bases. CDR1 DFQATT and CDR2 SNEGSKA come from the germline V gene (reference sequence). This CDR3 spans 16 amino acids. V shed 0 bases and J shed 0 bases, with 14 bases lying between them.

This clonotype has ten or more counts. The rearrangement links TRBV27 to TRBJ1-1, with TRBD1 as a possible D gene (5 bases). The V gene's germline CDR1 is MNHEY and CDR2 SMNVEV (reference sequence). CDR3 length equals 14 residues. With 3 bases removed from V and 1 base from J, the gap between germline ends came to 9 bases. CDR3 nucleotide sequence: TGTGCCAGCAGTTTCCAAGGGGCGAACACTGAAGCTTTCTTT. Protein product: CASSFQGANTEAFF.

Many counts were recorded for this clonotype. This chain joins TRBV7-3 and TRBJ1-1; D ambiguous. Germline loops: CDR1 SGHTA, CDR2 FQGTGA. The CDR3 is made up of 14 amino acids. Between the trimmed V and J ends, which lost 2 bases and 3 bases, there was a span of 10 bases. CDR3 in DNA: TGTGCCAGCAGCTTACAAACTGGTTACACTGAAGCTTTCTTT. Translation: CASSLQTGYTEAFF.

This clonotype showed up many times. V usage is TRBV15 and J usage is TRBJ2-6; D not certain. This CDR3 has 16 residues. V gave up 0 bases and J gave up 0 bases, with 6 bases separating them. Germline assignment: CDR1 LNHNV and CDR2 YYDKDF (reference sequence). The CDR3 protein is CATSRDLGSGANVLTF. The CDR3 nucleotides read TGTGCCACCAGCAGAGATTTAGGCTCTGGGGCCAACGTCCTGACTTTC.